This T cell receptor (beta chain) derives from a study of OX40 agonist ivuxolimab in advanced cancers. This clone was found a few times. Its specificity is unknown. Study-wide findings and caveats: Average numbers of expanded clones were greater in CD8+ T cells than in CD4+.

Sequencing used immunoSEQ multiplex PCR; TCRdb keeps in-frame clones, though not all of them. The table records around 63,000 clones, roughly nine tenths of them present only once. This CDR3 spans 14 amino acids. The V gene end was trimmed by 6 bases and the J gene end by 6 bases; junction bases not matched to a gene: 7. CDR1 and CDR2 (germline): MDHEN, SYDVKM. This sample comprised CD4+ or CD8+ T cells sorted from blood, obtained in a trial of the OX40 agonist ivuxolimab. The rearrangement links TRBV28 to TRBJ2-1; 8 bases fit TRBD1. This sequence originates from an adult with an advanced solid tumor such as melanoma, head and neck, liver or kidney cancer. The CDR3 coding sequence is TGTGCCAGCAGACGACTAGACAGGGGCAATGAGCAGTTCTTC. This codes for CASRRLDRGNEQFF. Complete variable domain (other parts from reference TRBV28 and TRBJ2-1): DVKVTQSSRYLVKRTGEKVFLECVQDMDHENMFWYRQDPGLGLRLIYFSYDVKMKEKGDIPEGYSVSREKKERFSLILESASTNQTSMYLCASRRLDRGNEQFFGPGTRLTVL.